This note documents a single TCR beta chain sequence. Its antigen is currently not known. It has no much larger one-base neighbor in the sample; base qualities were not kept. The trial excluded patients who had a history of autoimmune disease or were on systemic immunosuppression. Peripheral blood for TCR sequencing was collected from all dose cohorts at baseline, on cycle 4 day 1, and on cycle 7 day 1. The samples were taken from a phase I, first-in-human, multicenter, open-label dose-escalation trial of ivuxolimab. Adults with locally advanced or metastatic melanoma, renal cell, hepatocellular, or head and neck squamous cell carcinoma were enrolled in the trial. CD4+ and CD8+ T cells were sorted separately from peripheral blood before TCR sequencing. This sample stems from a study of OX40 agonist ivuxolimab in advanced cancers. Turning to the overall study: Ivuxolimab, which targeted the costimulatory receptor OX40 (CD134), was an agonistic, fully human IgG2 monoclonal antibody. Intravenous ivuxolimab was administered to patients every 2 weeks at six dose levels: 0.01, 0.1, 0.3, 1.5, 3 and 10 mg/kg. Of the approximately 50 dose-escalation patients, hepatocellular carcinoma was present in around 20, melanoma in approximately 15, renal cell carcinoma in 9 and head and neck cancer in 9. The dose-escalation cohort was about 86% male with a mean age of about 60 years, ranging from 23 to 79. Patients were allowed to have had prior anti-PD-1, anti-PD-L1 or anti-CTLA-4 therapy, and around 41% of the dose-escalation patients had previously received checkpoint inhibitors. Partial responses were achieved by three dose-escalation patients, of whom one had hepatocellular carcinoma and two had cutaneous melanoma. Peripheral TCRbeta sequencing was intended to test whether TCR sequence diversity was altered and clonal T-cell expansion was caused by ivuxolimab. The monotherapy dose-escalation portion (N of about 57 patients) of the phase I ivuxolimab trial is reported in the paper.

The full study reports these points: Clonal expansion of both CD4+ and CD8+ blood T cells was observed from baseline to week 6 at doses 0.1 to 3.0 mg/kg. In the 0.1-3.0 mg/kg groups, partial responders had among the lowest normalized peripheral clonal expansion, particularly in CD8+ T cells. The antigen specificity of the clonally expanded peripheral T cells was not determined. Low levels of normalized T-cell clonal expansion were also seen in some nonresponding patients. After ivuxolimab, more expanded clones were found on average in CD8+ T cells than in CD4+ T cells.

For sequencing of the TCRbeta CDR3 region, genomic DNA was extracted from the sorted cells. TCRbeta CDR3 regions were sequenced using the immunoSEQ Assay. TCRdb holds this immuneACCESS table with in-frame rearrangements only. Some clones are missing; in checked studies, unresolved V genes explain under half, and the rest has no known cause. The sample table shows 81,000 or so clones, and 88% are seen once. Approximately 0.45% of the sample belongs to the ten largest clones. The CDR3 runs 13 residues from the cysteine to the phenylalanine. Only the CDR3 region is kept as DNA, spanning 39 bases read in frame from base 1. Via the germline V gene (reference sequence), CDR1 is SGHKS and CDR2 YYEKEE. V is cut by 5 bases and J by 5 bases, and the space between the germline ends is 13 bases.

This sample comprised CD4+ or CD8+ T cells sorted from blood, obtained in a trial of the OX40 agonist ivuxolimab. The rearrangement combines TRBV5-5 with TRBJ1-1; TRBD1 might be the D gene, on 6 matching bases. This clonotype originated in an adult with an advanced solid tumor such as melanoma, head and neck, liver or kidney cancer. The CDR3 protein is CASRTDSLTEAFF. Read as DNA, the sequence is TGTGCCAGCAGAACGGACAGTCTGACTGAAGCTTTCTTT.